This note documents a single TCR beta chain sequence. Antigen unknown. At survey level, the immunoSEQ assay was run in its v3.0 version. The data were produced by immunoSEQ multiplex PCR, yet TCRdb's version contains in-frame clones alone and is incomplete. The sample contains some 25,000 clones, approximately 80% of which appear only once. Losses at the gene ends were 2 bases for V and 4 bases for J; bases not matched to a gene: 5. Germline CDR1 reads SGHVS; CDR2 reads FQNEAQ. The CDR3 extends over 16 amino acids. These data belong to a study of long-term antiretroviral therapy in people with HIV. On the study more broadly: The 2015 recommendation for immediate ART came about a decade after the earliest samples.

The study's findings and limits: Pre-ART expanded clones dominated the repertoire at every time point. Upon ART, diversity increased but remained lower than transplant donor controls.

The specimen was unsorted PBMCs, collected 0.7 years before starting antiretroviral therapy. The TCR comes from a man aged 25-45 years with HIV. V gene TRBV7-8 combines with J gene TRBJ2-2; 9 bases line up with TRBD2. The CDR3 loop is CASSLIAGVGTGELFF. Written as DNA, the CDR3 is TGTGCCAGCAGCTTAATAGCGGGAGTCGGCACCGGGGAGCTGTTTTTT.